This TCR beta chain was obtained from a study of blood T cell repertoires in COVID-19. Sequenced by immunoSEQ multiplex PCR; TCRdb stores in-frame clones only, minus some. Of under 95,000 clones listed, about nine tenths are singletons. Unmatched junction bases numbered 3, after V lost 5 bases and J lost 8 bases. Germline CDR1 reads LGHDT; CDR2 reads YNNKEL (reference sequence). The CDR3 has 13 residues. Specimen: peripheral blood. This TCR derives from a human donor in a cohort sampled during active COVID-19. The rearrangement joins TRBV3-1 (or the pseudogene TRBV3-2) to TRBJ1-4, with 9 bases identical to TRBD1. CDR3 loop: CASSADRGEKLFF. In DNA, the CDR3 is TGTGCCAGCAGCGCGGACAGGGGCGAAAAACTGTTTTTT.